This is a list of T cell receptor beta chains from one sample in a study of blood T cells in healthy people across ages. A single record per CDR3 protein comes from TCRdb applying MiXCR to the 5' RACE reads. The repertoire has about 1.1 million distinct CDR3 sequences, about two fifths of them found once; the top ten carry about 12%. The sample taken for sequencing was blood. Every receptor here comes from a man between 18 and 35 years old in good health. CDR3s include the opening cysteine and the closing phenylalanine or tryptophan. The D gene is left open where the match is weak. Not all rows give a size; the values are once, few, many and, for expanded clones, a class.

V gene	D gene	J gene	clone size	CDR3 protein	CDR3 DNA
TRBV9	-	TRBJ2-5	-	CASSNPLRGLQETQYF	TGTGCCAGCAGCAATCCTCTCAGGGGACTACAAGAGACCCAGTACTTC
TRBV6-4	-	TRBJ2-1	few	CASSDLSVGYNEQFF	TGTGCCAGCAGTGACTTGTCAGTGGGTTACAATGAGCAGTTCTTC
TRBV6-5	-	TRBJ2-3	few	CASSPRYF	TGTGCCAGCAGCCCCCGGTATTTT
TRBV5-1	-	TRBJ1-2	few	CASSPRPGQDGYTF	TGCGCCAGCAGCCCTAGACCGGGGCAGGATGGCTACACCTTC
TRBV29-1	-	TRBJ1-2	many	CSVDASADNYGYTF	TGCAGCGTTGATGCGTCAGCTGATAACTATGGCTACACCTTC
TRBV4-2	TRBD2	TRBJ2-1	-	CASNASGAGVADEQFF	TGTGCCAGCAACGCCTCGGGAGCGGGGGTCGCGGATGAGCAGTTCTTC
TRBV4-1	TRBD2	TRBJ2-1	-	CASSQVGTSGGQLSSYNEQFF	TGCGCCAGCAGCCAAGTTGGGACTAGCGGGGGGCAATTGAGCTCCTACAATGAGCAGTTCTTC
TRBV5-1	-	TRBJ2-3	few	CASSLGPSTITDTQYF	TGCGCCAGCAGCTTGGGCCCCTCGACTATCACAGATACGCAGTATTTT
TRBV20-1	TRBD1	TRBJ2-6	-	CSARVSRDSHSGANVLTF	TGCAGTGCTAGAGTGTCCCGGGACAGCCACTCTGGGGCCAACGTCCTGACTTTC
TRBV20-1	TRBD2	TRBJ2-3	few	CSARGRTGTSGGADSVDTQYF	TGCAGTGCTAGGGGCCGAACCGGGACTAGCGGGGGGGCTGATAGTGTAGATACGCAGTATTTT
TRBV12-3/TRBV12-4	-	TRBJ1-2	few	CASSLDYRDGYTF	TGTGCCAGCAGTTTAGACTACCGGGATGGCTACACCTTC
TRBV27	-	TRBJ2-5	-	CASSQPYPTNEQYF	TGTGCCAGCAGTCAACCATACCCAACCAATGAGCAGTACTTC
TRBV6-1	TRBD1	TRBJ1-1	-	CASSRPGTGYEAFF	TGTGCCAGCAGTAGGCCCGGGACAGGATATGAAGCTTTCTTT
TRBV5-1	-	TRBJ1-2	once	CASSVDSFRGYTF	TGCGCCAGCAGCGTGGACAGTTTTAGGGGCTACACCTTC
TRBV10-3	-	TRBJ2-5	-	CATAGSQETQYF	TGTGCCACTGCTGGGAGTCAAGAGACCCAGTACTTC
TRBV20-1	-	TRBJ2-4	-	CSAREVASEYF	TGCAGTGCTAGAGAGGTAGCCTCAGAGTACTTC
TRBV10-3	-	TRBJ1-5	-	CAISVNRETQPQHF	TGTGCCATCAGTGTAAACAGGGAGACTCAGCCCCAGCATTTT
TRBV20-1	TRBD1	TRBJ2-2	-	CSARRTGRTGELFF	TGCAGTGCCCGAAGGACAGGGCGAACCGGGGAGCTGTTTTTT
TRBV4-1	TRBD2	TRBJ2-7	few	CASSQGLAGARSYEQYF	TGCGCCAGCAGCCAAGGACTAGCGGGGGCCCGCTCCTACGAGCAGTACTTC
TRBV14	-	TRBJ2-7	few	CASSPRTGRSSYEQYF	TGTGCCAGCAGCCCTCGAACGGGCCGCAGCTCCTACGAGCAGTACTTC
TRBV28	-	TRBJ2-3	few	CASTAPDSTDTQYF	TGTGCCAGCACGGCGCCGGATAGCACAGATACGCAGTATTTT
TRBV27	TRBD2	TRBJ2-2	once	CASSSGRLAGGRNTGELFF	TGTGCCAGCAGTTCTGGGCGACTAGCGGGGGGGAGGAACACCGGGGAGCTGTTTTTT
TRBV5-6	-	TRBJ2-5	-	CASSYLRYNEQYF	TGTGCCAGCAGCTACCTAAGATACAATGAGCAGTACTTC
TRBV3-1	TRBD1	TRBJ1-2	-	CASSRGQGGTVYGYTF	TGTGCCAGCAGCCGGGGACAGGGGGGGACCGTCTATGGCTACACCTTC
TRBV5-1	-	TRBJ1-1	once	CASSLAPTQNTEAFF	TGCGCCAGCAGCTTGGCCCCGACTCAGAACACTGAAGCTTTCTTT
TRBV6-5	-	TRBJ1-2	few	CASSYAGRAGYTF	TGTGCCAGCAGTTATGCAGGCAGGGCTGGCTACACCTTC
TRBV2	TRBD1	TRBJ2-5	-	CDSSAGTAETQYF	TGTGACAGCAGTGCTGGGACAGCGGAGACCCAGTACTTC